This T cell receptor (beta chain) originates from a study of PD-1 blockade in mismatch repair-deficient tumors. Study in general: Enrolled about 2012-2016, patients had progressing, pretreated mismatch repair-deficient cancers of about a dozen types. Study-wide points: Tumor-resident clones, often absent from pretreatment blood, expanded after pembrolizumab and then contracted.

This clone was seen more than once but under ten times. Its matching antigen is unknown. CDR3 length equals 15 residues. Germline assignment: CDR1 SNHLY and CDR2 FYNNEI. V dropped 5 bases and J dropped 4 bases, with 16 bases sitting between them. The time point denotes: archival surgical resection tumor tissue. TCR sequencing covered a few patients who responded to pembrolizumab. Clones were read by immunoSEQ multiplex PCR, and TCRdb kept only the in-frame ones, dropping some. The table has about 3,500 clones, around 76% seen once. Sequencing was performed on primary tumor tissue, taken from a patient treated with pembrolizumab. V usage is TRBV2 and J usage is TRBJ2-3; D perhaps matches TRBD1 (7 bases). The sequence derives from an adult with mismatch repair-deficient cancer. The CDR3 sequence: CASSLDREASDTQYF. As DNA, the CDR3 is TGTGCCAGCAGTTTAGACAGGGAGGCATCAGATACGCAGTATTTT.